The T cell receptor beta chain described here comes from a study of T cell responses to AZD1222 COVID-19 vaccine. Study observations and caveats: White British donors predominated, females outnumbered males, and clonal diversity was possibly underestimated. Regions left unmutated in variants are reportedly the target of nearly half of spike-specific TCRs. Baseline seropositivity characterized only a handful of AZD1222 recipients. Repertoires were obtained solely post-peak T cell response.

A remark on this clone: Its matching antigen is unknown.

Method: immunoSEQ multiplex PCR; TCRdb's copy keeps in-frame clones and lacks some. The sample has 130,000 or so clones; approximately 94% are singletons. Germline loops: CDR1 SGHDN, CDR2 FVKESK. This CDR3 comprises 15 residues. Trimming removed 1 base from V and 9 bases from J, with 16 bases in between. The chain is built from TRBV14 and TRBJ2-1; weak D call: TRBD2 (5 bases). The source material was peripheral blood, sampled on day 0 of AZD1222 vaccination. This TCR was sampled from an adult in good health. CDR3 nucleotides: TGTGCCAGCAGCCAAGCAGCGAGGGAGAGGGCTGAGCAGTTCTTC. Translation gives CASSQAARERAEQFF.